A single sample is the source of the 27 T cell receptor beta chains below, sequenced in a study of blood T cell repertoires in COVID-19. Some clones are missing from TCRdb's copy, which holds only in-frame ones; the method was immunoSEQ multiplex PCR. Altogether some 270,000 clones are present, approximately 92% being singletons, with the ten largest covering 4% to 5%. The sequencing sample was made of peripheral blood. These receptors were collected from a middle-aged woman who had recovered from COVID-19.

The chain recombines TRBV5-5 with TRBJ2-5; D is possibly TRBD1 (5 bases). Germline CDR1 and CDR2: SGHKS and YYEKEE (reference sequence). The V gene lost 3 bases and the J gene lost 1 base, with 7 bases spanning the gap. This CDR3 has 13 residues. CDR3 DNA sequence: TGTGCCAGCAGCTGGCAGGGCCAAGAGACCCAGTACTTC. Translated: CASSWQGQETQYF.

V usage is TRBV6-1 and J usage is TRBJ1-2; D is uncertain. This CDR3 is built from 12 residues. The germline V and J ends were trimmed by 2 bases and 4 bases, with 5 bases remaining between them. Germline V lookup: CDR1 MNHNS, CDR2 SASEGT. DNA of the CDR3: TGTGCCAGCAGTGAACAGATCTATGGCTACACCTTC. The encoded protein is CASSEQIYGYTF.

CDR3 nucleotide sequence: TGTGCCAGCTCGCCGACAGGGAACTATGGCTACACCTTC. It codes for CASSPTGNYGYTF. The chain uses TRBV18 and TRBJ1-2; 7 nucleotides line up with TRBD1. V was clipped by 6 bases and J by 2 bases; unmatched bases: 3. CDR3 length: 13 amino acids. Germline CDR1 KGHSH, CDR2 LQKENI.

The chain is built from TRBV7-3 and TRBJ2-3; weak D call: TRBD2 (6 bases). Germline V gene lookup returns CDR1 SGHTA and CDR2 FQGTGA. This CDR3 spans 14 amino acids. V was cut by 5 bases and J by 6 bases, with 15 bases left in between. The CDR3 loop is CASSALGTWDTQYF. Here the CDR3 DNA reads TGTGCCAGCAGCGCCCTCGGGACTTGGGATACGCAGTATTTT.

CDR3 DNA sequence: TGTGCCAGTAGTCTCCGGGGTGTGGTGACCCAGTACTTC. It specifies CASSLRGVVTQYF. V and J are TRBV19 and TRBJ2-5; TRBD2 is a possible D gene (5 bases). There are 13 residues in the CDR3. Germline assignment: CDR1 LNHDA and CDR2 SQIVND (reference sequence). Trimming took 5 bases from V and 7 from J, leaving 14 bases between them.

The chain carries TRBV7-6 and TRBJ2-1; TRBD1 matches at 9 bases. This CDR3 contains 15 residues. Germline values: CDR1 SGHVS, CDR2 FNYEAQ. V gave up 5 bases and J gave up 2 bases; unmatched junction bases: 4. CDR3 in DNA: TGTGCCAGCAGCAAGGGACAGGGAACCTACAATGAGCAGTTCTTC. It encodes CASSKGQGTYNEQFF. Full variable domain (remainder filled in from reference TRBV7-6 and TRBJ2-1): GAGVSQSPRYKVTKRGQDVALRCDPISGHVSLYWYRQALGQGPEFLTYFNYEAQQDKSGLPNDRFSAERPEGSISTLTIQRTEQRDSAMYRCASSKGQGTYNEQFFGPGTRLTVL.

The chain is built from TRBV10-1 and TRBJ2-2; possible D gene TRBD2, 5 bases. The CDR3 loop spans 14 amino acids. The V gene lost 3 bases and the J gene lost 4 bases, with 9 bases spanning the gap. Germline loops: CDR1 WNHNN, CDR2 SYGVQD (reference sequence). DNA of the CDR3: TGCGCCAGCAGTGATAGCGTATCCACCGGGGAGCTGTTTTTT. It translates to CASSDSVSTGELFF.

The chain combines TRBV11-2 with TRBJ1-4; D not certain. Trimming shortened V by 10 bases and J by 8 bases, and 17 bases separated the two germline ends. Germline loops: CDR1 SGHAT, CDR2 FQNNGV. The CDR3 is made up of 13 amino acids. CDR3 coding DNA: TGTGCCACCTCGACCCGGGGTTACGAAAAACTGTTTTTT. Translation gives CATSTRGYEKLFF.

The chain combines TRBV7-9 with TRBJ1-6; 9 bases fit TRBD1. In germline, CDR1 is SEHNR, CDR2 FQNEAQ (reference sequence). The CDR3 contains 15 residues. The V segment lost 1 base and the J segment 5 bases; nucleotides outside the gene matches: 0. The CDR3 DNA reads TGTGCCAGCAGCTTAGGGGACAGGGATAATTCACCCCTCCACTTT. It codes for CASSLGDRDNSPLHF.

J is TRBJ2-3 and V is TRBV14, with D perhaps matching TRBD1 (6 bases). Trimming took off 0 bases at V and 5 bases at J, with 18 bases between the two ends. The CDR3 length is 17 residues. Germline CDR1 is SGHDN and CDR2 is FVKESK. The CDR3 region is CASSQDIFGGALDTQYF. CDR3 nucleotide sequence: TGTGCCAGCAGCCAAGATATCTTTGGGGGCGCGTTAGATACGCAGTATTTT. The variable domain in full, with the rest retrieved from reference TRBV14 and TRBJ2-3, is EAGVTQFPSHSVIEKGQTVTLRCDPISGHDNLYWYRRVMGKEIKFLLHFVKESKQDESGMPNNRFLAERTGGTYSTLKVQPAELEDSGVYFCASSQDIFGGALDTQYFGPGTRLTVL.

V is TRBV3-1 (or the pseudogene TRBV3-2) and J is TRBJ2-3; 16 bases agree with TRBD2. Germline trimming cut 4 bases from V and 4 bases from J; bases unmatched to any gene: 2. The V gene's germline CDR1 is LGHDT and CDR2 YNNKEL (reference sequence). This CDR3 has 16 residues. Here the CDR3 reads CASSRGLAGGADTQYF. The CDR3 coding sequence is TGTGCCAGCAGCCGGGGACTAGCGGGAGGGGCAGATACGCAGTATTTT.

This sequence joins TRBV7-9 and TRBJ2-2; TRBD1 aligns across 9 bases. This CDR3 spans 15 amino acids. CDR1 SEHNR and CDR2 FQNEAQ come from the germline V gene (reference sequence). V dropped 5 bases and J dropped 5; count of bases not matched to a gene: 6. The CDR3 spells CASSPGQGTTGELFF. The CDR3 bases are TGTGCCAGCAGCCCTGGACAGGGGACGACCGGGGAGCTGTTTTTT.

V gene TRBV6-2 or TRBV6-3 combines with J gene TRBJ2-1, with 7 bases that match TRBD1. This CDR3 is 16 amino acids long. The germline V gene has CDR1 MNHEY and CDR2 SVGEGT. V trimming: 6 bases; J trimming: 8 bases; junction bases outside the gene matches: 16. CDR3 in DNA: TGTGCCAGCAGCCAGGGACCGGGACAGCGTGGGGATGAGCAGTTCTTC. Translated, it gives CASSQGPGQRGDEQFF.

The chain is built from TRBV7-2 and TRBJ2-7; possibly TRBD2 for D (7 bases). The CDR3 is 12 residues long. The germline gives CDR1 SGHTA, CDR2 FQGNSA. This CDR3 is CVGASGSYEQYV. Written as DNA, the CDR3 is TGTGTGGGGGCTAGCGGCTCCTACGAGCAGTACGTC.

The J gene is TRBJ1-2, the V gene TRBV5-1, with D tentatively TRBD1 (6 bases). CDR1 and CDR2 (germline): SGHRS, YFSETQ. V lost 4 bases and J 7 bases, leaving 14 bases between the germline ends. This CDR3 is 13 amino acids long. For the CDR3, the DNA is TGCGCCAGCAGCCCCGGGCTACAGGGTGGCTACACCTTC. Protein sequence: CASSPGLQGGYTF.

The CDR3 nucleotides read TGCGCCAGCAACGCCAGGGGACTAGCGGGAACCGCGAACACCGGGGAGCTGTTTTTT. Translating it yields CASNARGLAGTANTGELFF. This rearrangement joins TRBV5-1 to TRBJ2-2; TRBD2 aligns across 13 bases. CDR1 SGHRS and CDR2 YFSETQ come from the germline V gene. V was clipped by 6 bases and J by 0 bases; unmatched bases: 11. There are 19 residues in the CDR3.

The sample holds a few counts of this clone. This sequence joins TRBV7-7 and TRBJ1-3, with 7 bases lining up with TRBD1. Trimming cost V 1 base and J 8 bases; bases outside gene matches: 14. This CDR3 comprises 17 residues. CDR1 SSHAT and CDR2 FNYEAQ come from the germline V gene (reference sequence). The CDR3 nucleotides are TGTGCCAGCAGCTTAGTTTGGACAGGTCCGAAGGGAGACACCATATATTTT. As protein: CASSLVWTGPKGDTIYF.

This sequence joins TRBV21-1 and TRBJ2-7; the table's D call of TRBD2 was not tested on the DNA. TRBV21-1 is listed as a pseudogene. The CDR3 totals 17 residues. CDR3 sequence: CASRIKFSGRCPYEQYV. CDR3 DNA sequence: TGTGCCAGCAGGATTAAATTTAGCGGGAGGTGCCCCTACGAGCAGTACGTC.

By frequency in the sample, this clone is medium-sized (0.01 to 0.1%). The chain carries TRBV2 and TRBJ2-3, with 8 bases that match TRBD2. Trimming removed 7 bases from V and 2 bases from J; junction bases left unmatched: 11. The CDR3 sequence is 16 residues long. Germline V gives CDR1 SNHLY, CDR2 FYNNEI. The CDR3 DNA is TGTGCCAGCACTGAGCGGAGCGGGGGTAACACAGATACGCAGTATTTT. Protein sequence: CASTERSGGNTDTQYF.

The chain has TRBV14 and TRBJ2-5; tentative D call: TRBD1 (6 bases). The CDR3 spans 14 residues. Germline values: CDR1 SGHDN, CDR2 FVKESK. Trimming removed 4 bases from V and 2 bases from J, with 11 bases in between. CDR3 nucleotide sequence: TGTGCCAGCAGCCCCTACGACAGGCAAGAGACCCAGTACTTC. Protein sequence: CASSPYDRQETQYF.

This clone appeared a few times. The V and J genes are TRBV7-9 and TRBJ2-7; no clear D. V was cut by 3 bases and J by 3 bases, with 9 bases left in between. CDR1 and CDR2 (germline): SEHNR, FQNEAQ (reference sequence). This CDR3 has 13 amino acids. CDR3 sequence: CASSFETLYEQYF. As DNA, the CDR3 is TGTGCCAGCAGCTTCGAGACTCTCTACGAGCAGTACTTC.

This clone was found once. The V gene is TRBV24-1, the J gene TRBJ2-5, with 8 nucleotides matching TRBD1. J lost 3 bases, V lost 12 bases, and 8 bases had no gene match. Germline V gene data show CDR1 as KGHDR and CDR2 as SFDVKD. The CDR3 length is 13 residues. CDR3 DNA sequence: TGTGCCTCATCGACAGGGGCTAAAGAGACCCAGTACTTC. Translated: CASSTGAKETQYF.

CDR3 coding DNA: TGCGCCAGCAGCTGGGGGCGTGAGGGTGCCGGGGAGCTGTTTTTT. Translated, it gives CASSWGREGAGELFF. The gene calls are TRBV5-1 and TRBJ2-2; D perhaps matches TRBD1 (6 bases). CDR1 SGHRS and CDR2 YFSETQ come from the germline V gene. The CDR3 is made up of 15 amino acids. Trimming removed 3 bases from V and 6 bases from J, with 15 bases in between.

This clone was seen a handful of times. The chain combines TRBV29-1 with TRBJ1-6, with D possibly being TRBD1 (6 bases). The CDR3 totals 13 residues. Germline CDR1 SQVTM, CDR2 ANQGSEA. The V gene lost 7 bases and the J gene lost 8 bases, with 15 bases spanning the gap. CDR3 protein: CSARGSGDSPLHF. As DNA, the CDR3 is TGCAGCGCCCGGGGATCAGGGGATTCACCCCTCCACTTT.

This chain joins TRBV10-2 and TRBJ2-5; TRBD2 matches at 7 bases. Germline V gene sequence: CDR1 WSHSY, CDR2 SAAADI. V shed 6 bases and J 4 bases; nucleotides not matched to a gene: 5. This CDR3 comprises 13 residues. DNA for the CDR3: TGCGCCAGCAGAGGACTAGTCGGAGAGACCCAGTACTTC. The encoded protein is CASRGLVGETQYF.

The chain has TRBV28 and TRBJ1-4, with D unresolved. CDR1 MDHEN and CDR2 SYDVKM come from the germline V gene. CDR3 length equals 16 residues. The V gene lost 5 bases and the J gene lost 0 bases, with 13 bases spanning the gap. The CDR3 region is CASSPSYFATNEKLFF. The CDR3 nucleotides read TGTGCCAGCAGTCCATCATACTTTGCAACTAATGAAAAACTGTTTTTT.

The CDR3 sequence: CASNHRGETQYF. The CDR3 nucleotides are TGTGCCAGCAACCACAGGGGGGAGACCCAGTACTTC. V and J are TRBV7-2 and TRBJ2-5; TRBD1 agrees at 8 bases. Germline V gives CDR1 SGHTA, CDR2 FQGNSA. V lost 7 bases, J lost 5 bases, and 3 bases stayed unmatched. There are 12 residues in the CDR3.